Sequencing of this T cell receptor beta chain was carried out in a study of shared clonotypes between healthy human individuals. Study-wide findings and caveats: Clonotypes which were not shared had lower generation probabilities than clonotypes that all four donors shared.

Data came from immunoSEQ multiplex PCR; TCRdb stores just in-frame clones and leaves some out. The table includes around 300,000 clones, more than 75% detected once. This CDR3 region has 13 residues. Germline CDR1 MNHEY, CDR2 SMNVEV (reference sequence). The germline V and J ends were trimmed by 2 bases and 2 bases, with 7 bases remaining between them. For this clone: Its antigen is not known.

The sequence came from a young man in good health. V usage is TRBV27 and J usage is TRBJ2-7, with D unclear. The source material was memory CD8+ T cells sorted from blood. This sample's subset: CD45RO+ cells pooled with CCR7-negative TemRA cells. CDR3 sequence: CASSLVGAYEQYF. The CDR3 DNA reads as TGTGCCAGCAGTTTAGTTGGGGCCTACGAGCAGTACTTC.